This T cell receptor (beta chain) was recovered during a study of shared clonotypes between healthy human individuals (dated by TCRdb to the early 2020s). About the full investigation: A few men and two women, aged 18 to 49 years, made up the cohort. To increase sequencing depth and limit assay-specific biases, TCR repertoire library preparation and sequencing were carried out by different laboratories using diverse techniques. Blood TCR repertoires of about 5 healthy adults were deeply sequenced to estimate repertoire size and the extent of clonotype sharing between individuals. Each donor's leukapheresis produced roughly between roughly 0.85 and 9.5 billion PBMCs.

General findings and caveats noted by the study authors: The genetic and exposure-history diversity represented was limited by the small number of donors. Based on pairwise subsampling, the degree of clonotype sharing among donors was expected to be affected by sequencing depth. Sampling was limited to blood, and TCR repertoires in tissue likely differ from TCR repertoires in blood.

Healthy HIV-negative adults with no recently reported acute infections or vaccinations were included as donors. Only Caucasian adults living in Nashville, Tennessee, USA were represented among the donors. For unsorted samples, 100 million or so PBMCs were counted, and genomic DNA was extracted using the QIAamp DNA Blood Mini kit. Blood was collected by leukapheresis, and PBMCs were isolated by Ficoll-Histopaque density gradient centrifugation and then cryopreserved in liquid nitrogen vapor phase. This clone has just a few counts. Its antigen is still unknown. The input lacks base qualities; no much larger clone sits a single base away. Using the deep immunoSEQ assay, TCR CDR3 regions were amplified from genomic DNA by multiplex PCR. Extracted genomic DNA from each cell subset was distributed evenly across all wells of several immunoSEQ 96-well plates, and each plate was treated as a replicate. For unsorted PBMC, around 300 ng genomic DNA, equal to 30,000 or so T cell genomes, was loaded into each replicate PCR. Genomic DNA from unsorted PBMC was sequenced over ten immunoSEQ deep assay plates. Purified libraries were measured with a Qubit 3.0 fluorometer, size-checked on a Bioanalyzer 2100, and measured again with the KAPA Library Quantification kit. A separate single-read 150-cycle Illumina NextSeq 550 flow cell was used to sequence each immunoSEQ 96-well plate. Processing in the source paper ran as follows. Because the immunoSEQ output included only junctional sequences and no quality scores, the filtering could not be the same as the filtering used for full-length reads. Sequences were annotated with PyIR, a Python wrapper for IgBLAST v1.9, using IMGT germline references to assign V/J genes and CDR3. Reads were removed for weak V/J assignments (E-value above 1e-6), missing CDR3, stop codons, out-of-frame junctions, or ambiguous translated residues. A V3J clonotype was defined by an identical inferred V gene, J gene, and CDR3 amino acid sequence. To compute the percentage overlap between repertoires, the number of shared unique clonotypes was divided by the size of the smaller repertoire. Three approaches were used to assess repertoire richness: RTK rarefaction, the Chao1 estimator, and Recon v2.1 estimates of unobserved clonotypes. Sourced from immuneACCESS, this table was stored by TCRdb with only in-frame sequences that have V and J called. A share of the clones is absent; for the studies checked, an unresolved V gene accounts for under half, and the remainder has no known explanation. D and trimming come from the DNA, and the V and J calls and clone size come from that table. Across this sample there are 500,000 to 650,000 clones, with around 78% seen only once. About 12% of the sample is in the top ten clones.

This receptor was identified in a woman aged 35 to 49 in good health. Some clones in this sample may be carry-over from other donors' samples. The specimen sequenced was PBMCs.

The CDR3 reads CASSLPAGSTGELFF. At the DNA level, the sequence is TGTGCCAGCTCCCTGCCTGCGGGAAGCACCGGGGAGCTGTTTTTT. This chain joins TRBV18 to TRBJ2-2; tentative D gene TRBD2, with 6 bases matching. Deletion took 6 bases off V and 4 bases off J, with a span of 15 bases between the germline ends. CDR1 is given as KGHSH and CDR2 as LQKENI, both from the germline V gene. The CDR3, cysteine through phenylalanine, is 15 amino acids long. Only the CDR3 portion is preserved as DNA: 45 bases, with reading frame beginning at the first base.